Reported below is one T cell receptor (beta chain). Its antigen target is currently unknown. No much larger clone is present one base from it, and per-base qualities are unavailable. The data were obtained in a study of blood T cells in healthy people across ages (dated by TCRdb to between 2014 and 2017). For context, the study as a whole: In model experiments, template switching captured about one uniquely barcoded TCR beta cDNA molecule for every two T cells. To track age-related changes in TCR beta repertoire diversity, the study relied on deep sequencing normalized with unique cDNA molecular identifiers. Four age groups were formed from the donors: young (average about 17 years), middle-aged (less than 40), aged (roughly 58) and long-lived (approximately 80). To avoid experimental bias, donors of different ages were randomly spread across the sequencing lanes. For two donors (one aged 18 to 29 and one aged 80 or older), the study analyzed two additional independent replicas of 1 million unique cDNA reads from the same blood draw.

Library preparation employed 5' RACE. Data came from an Illumina HiSeq 2500. The second PCR ran for roughly 7 to 12 cycles and used a J-beta primer mix along with a sample-barcoded 5' primer. A unique molecular identifier was introduced onto each TCR beta cDNA molecule by a template-switch 5' adaptor carrying 12 random nucleotides. Each sample yielded at least 2.5 million CDR3-containing paired-end reads. First-strand cDNA synthesis was performed from all RNA using the Mint cDNA synthesis kit, with priming by a TRBC-specific oligonucleotide. Following uracil-DNA glycosylase treatment, a first 18-cycle PCR with universal primers M1SS and BC2_uni_R was performed on all cDNA. From the authors' description of their analysis: Each sample was normalized by randomly selecting 1 million high-quality reads, each carrying a distinct molecular identifier. Reads sharing molecular identifiers were discarded rather than binned into consensus sequences. MiTCR, set to a Q25 quality threshold and the strictest error-elimination algorithm, was used for CDR3 identification, clonotype clustering and error correction. Lower-bound total TCR beta diversity was estimated with a nonparametric unseen species model using Euler transformation. TCRdb handled the public reads itself, with Q25 trimming in fastp and clone calling in MiXCR, and kept productive beta chains. Every CDR3 protein is listed once, alongside the most common genes and DNA of its rows. In this record, the V and J calls reflect TCRdb's handling and not the investigators' own analysis. The sample profile shows some 730,000 distinct CDR3 sequences; about 20% of them were found once. Under 25% of the sample belongs to the ten largest clones.

Systemically healthy Caucasian individuals from Russia, some 40 in total and aged roughly 6 to 95 years, were included as donors. Each donor gave about 9.7 milliliters of peripheral blood, drawn into EDTA-treated Vacutainer tubes. Ficoll-Paque density-gradient centrifugation was used to isolate PBMCs, with at least 6.5 million obtained per sample. Trizol reagent was used to extract total RNA from PBMCs, with at least 5 micrograms per sample. For every donor, flow cytometry on a PBMC aliquot measured the percentage of naive CD45RAhigh/CD27high T cells. Overall results and qualifications from the work: The long-lived group showed more naive CD4+ T cells, fewer expanded clones and increased TCR diversity than the aged group, suggesting age selection. Because profiling used bulk unsorted PBMCs, naive and antigen-experienced compartments could not be compared conclusively. Because donor CMV infection status was unknown, age-related changes in expanded clonotypes were potentially confounded. Observed TCR beta diversity per million T cells fell roughly linearly with age, and a significant reduction was already apparent by age approximately 40. A strong correlation was found between observed TCR beta diversity and the percentage of naive T cells measured by flow cytometry. Total diversity estimates from one million sequenced T cells were considered lower bounds and underestimates.

For this chain, trimming is 7 bases at the V end and 3 bases at the J end, and the number of junction bases without a gene match is 3. The CDR3 starts with the cysteine, ends with the phenylalanine, and has 14 residues. The read is trimmed to its CDR3 DNA, 42 bases read in frame from base 1. The germline V gene provides CDR1 SQVTM and CDR2 ANQGSEA. Source material: blood. This receptor was identified in a man between 70 and 80 years old in good health. The rearrangement joined TRBV29-1 to TRBJ2-3; TRBD2 agrees with 14 junctional bases. The CDR3 protein is CSEGTSGRTDTQYF. The DNA reads TGCAGCGAAGGGACTAGCGGGAGAACAGATACGCAGTATTTT.